This TCR beta chain originates from a study of tumor T cells in aggressive B-cell lymphoma. Sequencing used immunoSEQ multiplex PCR; TCRdb keeps in-frame clones, though not all of them. The sample includes roughly 6,000 clones, 82% of them seen just once. For this clone: An end of the junction differs from the germline gene, which may be a read error.

CDR3 length equals 15 residues. Germline values: CDR1 SSHAT, CDR2 FNYEAQ (reference sequence). This chain joins TRBV7-7 and TRBJ2-1; 12 bases fit TRBD2. The sequence was collected from an adult with diffuse large B cell lymphoma. Sequenced: tumor tissue. The CDR3 here is CASNLRLAGGGEQFF. CDR3 nucleotides: TGTGCTAGCAACTTACGGCTAGCGGGAGGGGGCGAGCAGTTCTTC.